The clone carrying this TCR beta chain appeared a single time. This sample was taken from a study of blood T cell repertoires in COVID-19. Study summary: T cells, B-cell-depleted T cells, or PBMCs provided the cDNA or gDNA that served as material.

The CDR3 runs to 13 residues. V lost 5 bases to trimming and J lost 9 bases; unmatched junction nucleotides: 7. The germline V gene has CDR1 SGHNT and CDR2 YENEEA. Original analysis: Amplification from reference gene primers served as the basis for estimated nucleated cell counts. Produced via immunoSEQ multiplex PCR; TCRdb's table is partial and in-frame only. The V and J calls and clone size are taken from that table; D and trimming were inferred from the DNA. The sample lists more than 95,000 clones, around 84% occurring once. The chain employs TRBV11-3 and TRBJ2-1; 7 bases are a match to TRBD2. The sequenced sample consisted of peripheral blood. The origin of this receptor is a man in his sixties with acute or convalescent COVID-19. The CDR3, as DNA: TGTGCCAGCAGCCGCAACGGGGAGGGTGAGCAGTTCTTC. It encodes CASSRNGEGEQFF. Supplemented by reference TRBV11-3 and TRBJ2-1, the full variable domain reads EAGVVQSPRYKIIEKKQPVAFWCNPISGHNTLYWYLQNLGQGPELLIRYENEEAVDDSQLPKDRFSAERLKGVDSTLKIQPAELGDSAVYLCASSRNGEGEQFFGPGTRLTVL.